The 31 T cell receptor beta chains given below trace back to one sample, sequenced in a study of blood T cell repertoires in COVID-19. The protocol was immunoSEQ multiplex PCR, while the TCRdb copy is restricted to in-frame clones and leaves out a portion. The sample has around 100,000 clones; 89% are singletons. The sample consisted of peripheral blood. The receptors come from a man between 60 and 70 years old with COVID-19, enrolled during active disease.

CDR3 nucleotide sequence: TGTGCCTGGAGTGGCGACAGGGTCTACGAGCAGTACTTC. Residues: CAWSGDRVYEQYF. The chain has TRBV30 and TRBJ2-7; TRBD1 agrees at 7 bases. Germline trimming cut 1 base from V and 3 bases from J; bases unmatched to any gene: 3. CDR1 GTSNPN and CDR2 SVGIG come from the germline V gene (reference sequence). CDR3 length: 13 amino acids.

This clone was seen a few times. J is TRBJ1-1 and V is TRBV12-3 or TRBV12-4; D not resolved. V lost 6 bases, J lost 1 base, and 9 bases lay in between. The CDR3 covers 13 residues. The CDR3 nucleotides read TGTGCCAGCAGAGAGATAGCGAACACTGAAGCTTTCTTT. Encoded protein: CASREIANTEAFF.

The chain links TRBV3-1 (or the pseudogene TRBV3-2) to TRBJ2-7, with 7 bases fitting TRBD2. J lost 4 bases, V lost 4 bases, and 13 bases had no gene match. The CDR3 contains 16 residues. Germline V gene data show CDR1 as LGHDT and CDR2 as YNNKEL (reference sequence). The CDR3: CASSPDGGTGPYEQYF. The CDR3 DNA reads as TGTGCCAGCAGCCCAGACGGGGGGACGGGACCATACGAGCAGTACTTC.

This chain uses TRBV19 with TRBJ1-3, with unresolved D. This CDR3 has 14 residues. The V and J ends lost 3 bases and 3 bases respectively, with 9 bases between them. Germline V gene lookup returns CDR1 LNHDA and CDR2 SQIVND (reference sequence). CDR3 protein: CASSISEGGNTIYF. The DNA of the CDR3 is TGTGCCAGTAGTATTTCCGAGGGTGGAAACACCATATATTTT.

The CDR3 is CASSLRAARPETSGSRYEQFF. CDR3 coding DNA: TGTGCCAGTAGTCTCCGAGCGGCTCGACCGGAGACTAGCGGGAGTAGGTATGAGCAGTTCTTC. The genes are TRBV19 and TRBJ2-1, with TRBD2 matching over 12 bases. Trimming at V came to 5 bases and at J to 8 bases, leaving 25 bases not matched to a gene. From germline, CDR1 is LNHDA and CDR2 SQIVND (reference sequence). This CDR3 is built from 21 residues.

This chain links TRBV7-9 with TRBJ1-2; 8 bases fit TRBD1. The CDR3 is 14 residues long. The germline gives CDR1 SEHNR, CDR2 FQNEAQ (reference sequence). The V and J ends lost 4 bases and 6 bases, in that order; junction bases with no gene match: 7. The CDR3 region has the DNA TGTGCCAGCAGCTGGGGACAGGAGTCGGATGGCTACACCTTC. Its translation: CASSWGQESDGYTF.

V gene TRBV5-4 combines with J gene TRBJ2-1, with D perhaps matching TRBD2 (6 bases). Germline loops: CDR1 SGHNT, CDR2 YYREEE (reference sequence). The CDR3 consists of 15 residues. Trimming removed 4 bases from V and 4 bases from J, with 15 bases in between. In DNA form, the CDR3 reads TGTGCCAGCAGCATCGGGGGAGACGCTTACAATGAGCAGTTCTTC. Protein: CASSIGGDAYNEQFF.

This rearrangement joins TRBV9 to TRBJ1-3; 7 nucleotides align to TRBD1. This CDR3 contains 17 residues. Germline lookup yields CDR1 SGDLS and CDR2 YYNGEE. J gave up 0 bases and V 3 bases, and 9 bases lay outside the gene matches. CDR3 DNA sequence: TGTGCCAGCAGCGCACGGGACAGCCAATTCTCTGGAAACACCATATATTTT. This encodes CASSARDSQFSGNTIYF.

V usage is TRBV13 and J usage is TRBJ1-2, with 9 bases aligning to TRBD1. With 4 bases clipped from V and 3 bases from J, the junction kept 6 bases outside the gene matches. CDR3 length equals 15 residues. Germline CDR1 reads PRHDT; CDR2 reads FYEKMQ (reference sequence). CDR3 in DNA: TGTGCCAGCAGCTCTCGACAGGGGGAAGACTATGGCTACACCTTC. It encodes CASSSRQGEDYGYTF.

The J gene is TRBJ2-1, the V gene TRBV9; D perhaps matches TRBD1 (6 bases). Germline loops: CDR1 SGDLS, CDR2 YYNGEE. The length of the CDR3 is 15 residues. V shed 4 bases and J shed 0 bases, with 11 bases lying between them. CDR3 in amino acids: CASSPGQSSYNEQFF. CDR3 bases: TGTGCCAGCAGCCCTGGACAGAGCTCCTACAATGAGCAGTTCTTC.

The chain is built from TRBV2 and TRBJ1-2; weak D call: TRBD1 (5 bases). V gave up 6 bases and J gave up 6 bases, with 20 bases separating them. This CDR3 spans 15 amino acids. From germline, CDR1 is SNHLY and CDR2 FYNNEI. The CDR3 DNA follows: TGTGCCAGCAGGGCATATCTCGGGGGAGGGGATGGCTACACCTTC. This gives the protein CASRAYLGGGDGYTF. Full variable domain (remainder filled in from reference TRBV2 and TRBJ1-2): EPEVTQTPSHQVTQMGQEVILRCVPISNHLYFYWYRQILGQKVEFLVSFYNNEISEKSEIFDDQFSVERPDGSNFTLKIRSTKLEDSAMYFCASRAYLGGGDGYTFGSGTRLTVV.

V gene TRBV5-6 combines with J gene TRBJ1-5; no reliable D call. Trimming left V 2 bases short and J 0 bases short, with 9 bases between. Germline V gene sequence: CDR1 SGHDT, CDR2 YYEEEE. The CDR3 totals 15 residues. The CDR3 sequence: CASSFGVFSNQPQHF. In nucleotides, the CDR3 is TGTGCCAGCAGCTTTGGAGTTTTTAGCAATCAGCCCCAGCATTTT.

V usage is TRBV29-1 and J usage is TRBJ1-2; the match to TRBD1 covers 7 bases. Germline values: CDR1 SQVTM, CDR2 ANQGSEA. Trimming took 7 bases from V and 2 from J; bases not matched to a gene: 4. This CDR3 is built from 12 residues. The CDR3 DNA reads as TGCAGCGCGGGACAGAGAAACTATGGCTACACCTTC. Translated, it gives CSAGQRNYGYTF.

V usage is TRBV7-8 and J usage is TRBJ1-1; D might be TRBD1 (6 bases). This CDR3 has 13 residues. CDR1 SGHVS and CDR2 FQNEAQ come from the germline V gene. Trimming took 8 bases from V and 0 from J, leaving 10 bases between them. The CDR3 sequence is CASSGTLNTEAFF. The CDR3 DNA is TGTGCCAGCTCCGGGACACTGAACACTGAAGCTTTCTTT. Complete variable domain (other parts from reference TRBV7-8 and TRBJ1-1): GAGVSQSPRYKVAKRGQDVALRCDPISGHVSLFWYQQALGQGPEFLTYFQNEAQLDKSGLPSDRFFAERPEGSVSTLKIQRTQQEDSAVYLCASSGTLNTEAFFGQGTRLTVV.

The table lists this clone with a count of one. The chain uses TRBV2 and TRBJ2-7; maybe TRBD2 (6 bases). V was clipped by 1 base and J by 3 bases, with 16 bases between them. There are 16 residues in the CDR3. The germline V gene has CDR1 SNHLY and CDR2 FYNNEI. The CDR3 region has the DNA TGTGCCAGCAGTGAAGAGACCGGGACTTTGGACTACGAGCAGTACTTC. Protein: CASSEETGTLDYEQYF.

The chain carries TRBV11-2 and TRBJ2-1; TRBD1 matches at 7 bases. The CDR3 covers 12 residues. Germline CDR1 and CDR2: SGHAT and FQNNGV. Trimming removed 3 bases from V and 10 bases from J; junction bases left unmatched: 3. The CDR3 DNA reads TGTGCCAGCAGCTTTCGACAGGGAGAGCAGTTCTTC. This encodes CASSFRQGEQFF.

This sequence joins TRBV6-2 or TRBV6-3 and TRBJ2-3; D may be TRBD1 (5 bases). Looked up from germline, CDR1 is MNHEY and CDR2 is SVGEGT. The CDR3 loop spans 14 amino acids. The V and J ends lost 4 bases and 2 bases respectively, with 10 bases between them. CDR3 in DNA: TGTGCCAGCAGTTGGACGACAGCCACAGATACGCAGTATTTT. Encoded protein: CASSWTTATDTQYF.

This chain's CDR3 is CASSESRSTDTQYF. In DNA, the CDR3 is TGTGCCAGCAGCGAATCCAGGAGCACAGATACGCAGTATTTT. The chain uses TRBV11-1 and TRBJ2-3; D unclear. V lost 5 bases, J lost 0 bases, and 9 bases lay in between. This CDR3 has 14 residues. Looked up from germline, CDR1 is SGHAT and CDR2 is FQDESV (reference sequence). Full variable domain (outside the CDR3, taken from reference TRBV11-1 and TRBJ2-3): EAEVAQSPRYKITEKSQAVAFWCDPISGHATLYWYRQILGQGPELLVQFQDESVVDDSQLPKDRFSAERLKGVDSTLKIQPAELGDSAMYLCASSESRSTDTQYFGPGTRLTVL.

This chain uses TRBV6-1 with TRBJ2-3, with TRBD2 identical over 13 bases. The ends lost 4 bases at V and 3 bases at J; junction bases unmatched: 4. There are 16 residues in the CDR3. CDR1 is MNHNS and CDR2 is SASEGT in the germline V gene. The CDR3 DNA reads TGTGCCAGCAGTGGACTAGCGGGAGGACTAACAGATACGCAGTATTTT. It codes for CASSGLAGGLTDTQYF.

The chain couples TRBV3-1 (or the pseudogene TRBV3-2) to TRBJ1-2; D call uncertain. Trimming removed 4 bases at V and 7 bases at J, with 16 bases between. The CDR3 length is 14 residues. The germline V gene has CDR1 LGHDT and CDR2 YNNKEL (reference sequence). The CDR3: CASSRGSESSGYTF. The CDR3 DNA reads TGTGCCAGCAGCCGCGGTTCCGAATCCTCTGGCTACACCTTC.

This clone appeared once. This chain joins TRBV18 and TRBJ1-3, with 10 positions matching TRBD1. Germline CDR1 reads KGHSH; CDR2 reads LQKENI. This CDR3 comprises 15 residues. The J segment lost 5 bases and the V segment lost 3 bases, leaving 4 bases of the junction unmatched. In DNA form, the CDR3 reads TGTGCCAGCTCACCGCCGGGACAGGGGAGAAACACCATATATTTT. This gives the protein CASSPPGQGRNTIYF.

This chain links TRBV2 with TRBJ1-1; D gene unclear. Germline CDR1 is SNHLY and CDR2 is FYNNEI. The CDR3 contains 12 residues. Trimming left V 5 bases short and J 0 bases short, with 4 bases between. CDR3 amino acids: CASSTMNTEAFF. For the CDR3, the DNA is TGTGCCAGCAGTACAATGAACACTGAAGCTTTCTTT.

The rearrangement joins TRBV10-2 to TRBJ1-1; D is perhaps TRBD1 (5 bases). Germline-derived CDR1 and CDR2 are WSHSY and SAAADI. The CDR3 is made up of 14 amino acids. V lost 7 bases and J lost 2, with 14 bases in between. DNA of the CDR3: TGCGCCAGCACTCGACGGAGGGGAAACACTGAAGCTTTCTTT. It encodes CASTRRRGNTEAFF.

The rearrangement links TRBV2 to TRBJ1-1, with D perhaps TRBD1 (5 bases). The germline V gene encodes CDR1 SNHLY and CDR2 FYNNEI. V was cut by 8 bases and J by 2 bases, with 12 bases left in between. This CDR3 is 13 amino acids long. The CDR3 reads CASGGGSNTEAFF. The CDR3 nucleotides read TGTGCCAGCGGGGGGGGATCTAACACTGAAGCTTTCTTT.

This chain uses TRBV10-3 with TRBJ2-6; 9 nucleotides match TRBD2. V dropped 10 bases and J dropped 2; count of bases not matched to a gene: 9. CDR1 and CDR2 from the germline V gene are ENHRY and SYGVKD. This CDR3 is built from 16 residues. This chain's CDR3 is CATTRERGAGANVLTF. The DNA for the CDR3 is TGTGCCACTACCCGAGAGCGGGGGGCTGGGGCCAACGTCCTGACTTTC.

This chain joins TRBV7-9 and TRBJ2-5; D is possibly TRBD1 (7 bases). The germline CDR1 and CDR2 sequences are SEHNR and FQNEAQ (reference sequence). The CDR3 length is 15 residues. Trimming removed 3 bases at V and 5 bases at J, with 16 bases between. The CDR3 DNA reads TGTGCCAGCAGCTTTGCTATCAGGGGGGAGGAGACCCAGTACTTC. This gives the protein CASSFAIRGEETQYF. Together with reference TRBV7-9 and TRBJ2-5, the CDR3 gives the full variable domain: DTGVSQNPRHKITKRGQNVTFRCDPISEHNRLYWYRQTLGQGPEFLTYFQNEAQLEKSRLLSDRFSAERPKGSFSTLEIQRTEQGDSAMYLCASSFAIRGEETQYFGPGTRLLVL.

This clone appeared a few times. The J gene is TRBJ1-5, the V gene TRBV19; D unresolved. In germline, CDR1 is LNHDA, CDR2 SQIVND (reference sequence). Between the trimmed V and J ends, which lost 8 bases and 7 bases, there was a span of 12 bases. The CDR3 loop spans 12 amino acids. The CDR3: CASGWEGQPQHF. The CDR3 nucleotides are TGTGCCAGTGGCTGGGAGGGCCAGCCCCAGCATTTT.

V is TRBV28 and J is TRBJ2-1, with 8 bases aligning to TRBD2. V dropped 5 bases and J dropped 7; count of bases not matched to a gene: 16. This CDR3 is 17 amino acids long. Germline lookup yields CDR1 MDHEN and CDR2 SYDVKM. CDR3 coding DNA: TGTGCCAGCAGTAGGACACTTAGCGGGACGAGGGTAAATGAGCAGTTCTTC. The encoded protein is CASSRTLSGTRVNEQFF.

The rearrangement links TRBV5-4 to TRBJ2-5; 8 positions match TRBD1. There are 14 residues in the CDR3. The V gene's germline CDR1 is SGHNT and CDR2 YYREEE (reference sequence). Trimming removed 2 bases from V and 2 bases from J; junction bases left unmatched: 2. The CDR3 DNA reads TGTGCCAGCAGCTTCGGGGACAGGCAAGAGACCCAGTACTTC. Translation gives CASSFGDRQETQYF.

The rearrangement joins TRBV28 to TRBJ2-7; 9 nucleotides match TRBD1. V shed 2 bases and J 6 bases; nucleotides not matched to a gene: 2. This CDR3 comprises 13 residues. The germline CDR1 and CDR2 sequences are MDHEN and SYDVKM. The CDR3: CASSLGQGREQYF. CDR3 sequence (DNA): TGTGCCAGCAGTTTAGGACAGGGGCGCGAGCAGTACTTC.

This clone was counted between two and nine times. The chain recombines TRBV19 with TRBJ1-5, with D uncertain. The germline V gene encodes CDR1 LNHDA and CDR2 SQIVND (reference sequence). The CDR3 spans 12 residues. V was trimmed by 6 bases and J by 2 bases, leaving 5 bases between them. The CDR3 sequence: CASRGGNQPQHF. CDR3 bases: TGTGCCAGTAGAGGAGGCAATCAGCCCCAGCATTTT.